One and the same sample provided the 8 T cell receptor beta chains below, sequenced in a study of T cell responses to AZD1222 COVID-19 vaccine. Repertoires were generated with immunoSEQ multiplex PCR, while TCRdb's copy carries only in-frame clones and drops some. The sample yields around 120,000 clones, about 93% seen once. The sequenced sample was peripheral blood, obtained 28 days after the second AZD1222 dose. Receptor source: an adult who received the AZD1222 COVID-19 vaccine.

V gene TRBV19 combines with J gene TRBJ1-2; D gene ambiguous. The CDR3 is made up of 14 amino acids. CDR1 is LNHDA, CDR2 SQIVND, per germline (reference sequence). Trimming took 0 bases from V and 4 from J, leaving 9 bases between them. Here the CDR3 DNA reads TGTGCCAGTAGTATAGAGTCAGCTTTCTATGGCTACACCTTC. It encodes CASSIESAFYGYTF.

The rearrangement uses TRBV18 and TRBJ1-3; a possible D gene is TRBD1 (5 bases). Germline V gene sequence: CDR1 KGHSH, CDR2 LQKENI. V shed 2 bases and J shed 0 bases, with 5 bases lying between them. CDR3 length equals 14 residues. The CDR3 region has the DNA TGTGCCAGCTCACCAGGGGGCTCTGGAAACACCATATATTTT. It encodes CASSPGGSGNTIYF.

This rearrangement joins TRBV14 to TRBJ2-7, with TRBD1 identical over 9 bases. This CDR3 is 14 amino acids long. In germline, CDR1 is SGHDN, CDR2 FVKESK. Trimming at V came to 4 bases and at J to 2 bases, leaving 3 bases not matched to a gene. The chain's CDR3 is CASSPGQGPYEQYF. In nucleotides, the CDR3 is TGTGCCAGCAGCCCGGGACAGGGCCCCTACGAGCAGTACTTC. The whole variable domain, filled in from reference TRBV14 and TRBJ2-7, reads EAGVTQFPSHSVIEKGQTVTLRCDPISGHDNLYWYRRVMGKEIKFLLHFVKESKQDESGMPNNRFLAERTGGTYSTLKVQPAELEDSGVYFCASSPGQGPYEQYFGPGTRLTVT.

The chain is built from TRBV7-2 and TRBJ1-1; D ambiguous. V lost 2 bases, J lost 2 bases, and 6 bases lay in between. The germline gives CDR1 SGHTA, CDR2 FQGNSA. This CDR3 comprises 13 residues. The CDR3 is CASSLNSNTEAFF. Here the CDR3 DNA reads TGTGCCAGCAGCTTAAACAGTAACACTGAAGCTTTCTTT.

Here the CDR3 DNA reads TGTGCCAGCAGCCGGCACCAACCCTACGAGCAGTACTTC. Its protein is CASSRHQPYEQYF. The chain recombines TRBV21-1 with TRBJ2-7. TRBV21-1 is flagged as a pseudogene. The CDR3 runs to 13 residues.

This rearrangement joins TRBV6-2 or TRBV6-3 to TRBJ1-2; TRBD1 might be the D (5 bases). This CDR3 region has 14 residues. V was clipped by 2 bases and J by 4 bases, with 11 bases between them. Germline V gives CDR1 MNHEY, CDR2 SVGEGT. The CDR3 is CASSYRQRAYGYTF. CDR3 DNA sequence: TGTGCCAGCAGTTACCGACAGCGTGCCTATGGCTACACCTTC.

The gene calls are TRBV15 and TRBJ1-2; a weak D match, TRBD1 (5 bases). Trimming removed 5 bases at V and 4 bases at J, with 11 bases between. Per the germline V gene, CDR1 is LNHNV and CDR2 is YYDKDF (reference sequence). The CDR3 has 13 amino acids. This CDR3 is CATSPSGPYGYTF. The DNA of the CDR3 is TGTGCCACCAGCCCCTCAGGGCCCTATGGCTACACCTTC.

The gene calls are TRBV2 and TRBJ1-2, with 7 bases fitting TRBD1. The CDR3 length is 13 residues. Per the germline V gene, CDR1 is SNHLY and CDR2 is FYNNEI. The V gene end was trimmed by 7 bases and the J gene end by 6 bases; junction bases not matched to a gene: 8. The CDR3 loop reads CASKGTGVDGYTF. CDR3 in DNA: TGTGCCAGCAAGGGTACAGGGGTGGATGGCTACACCTTC.